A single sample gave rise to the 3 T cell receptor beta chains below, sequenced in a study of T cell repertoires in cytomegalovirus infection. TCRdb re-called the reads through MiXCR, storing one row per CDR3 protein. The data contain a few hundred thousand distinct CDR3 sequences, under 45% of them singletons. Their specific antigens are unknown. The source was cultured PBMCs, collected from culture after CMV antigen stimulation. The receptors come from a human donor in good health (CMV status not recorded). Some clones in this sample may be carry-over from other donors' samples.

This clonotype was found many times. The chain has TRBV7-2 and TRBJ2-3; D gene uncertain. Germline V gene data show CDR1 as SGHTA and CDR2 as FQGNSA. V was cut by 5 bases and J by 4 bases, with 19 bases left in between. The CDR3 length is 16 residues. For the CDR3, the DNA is TGTGCCAGCAGCCCCACCGGGCCTCAGGCGGCAGATACGCAGTATTTT. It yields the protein CASSPTGPQAADTQYF. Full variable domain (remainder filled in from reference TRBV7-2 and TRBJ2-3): GAGVSQSPSNKVTEKGKDVELRCDPISGHTALYWYRQSLGQGLEFLIYFQGNSAPDKSGLPSDRFSAERTGGSVSTLTIQRTQQEDSAVYLCASSPTGPQAADTQYFGPGTRLTVL.

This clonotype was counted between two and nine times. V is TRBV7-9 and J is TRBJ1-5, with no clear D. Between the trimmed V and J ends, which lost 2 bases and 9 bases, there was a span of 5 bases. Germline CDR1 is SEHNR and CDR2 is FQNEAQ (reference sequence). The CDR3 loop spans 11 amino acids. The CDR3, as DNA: TGTGCCAGCAGCTTAATTCGGCCCCAGCATTTT. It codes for CASSLIRPQHF.

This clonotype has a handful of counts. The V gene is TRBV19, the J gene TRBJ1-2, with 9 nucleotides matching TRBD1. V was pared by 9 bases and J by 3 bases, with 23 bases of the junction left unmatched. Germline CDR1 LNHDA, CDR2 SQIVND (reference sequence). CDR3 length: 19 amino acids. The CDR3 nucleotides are TGTGCCAGGAGGGGTGGGACAGGGACGGAAGAGGCCGCTTACTATGGCTACACCTTC. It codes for CARRGGTGTEEAAYYGYTF.